This TCR beta chain was recorded in a study of T-cell reconstitution after alpha-beta-depleted transplantation in children. Notes on the study in general: Several hundred rapidly expanded clones from non-depleted graft cells reportedly supplied alpha-beta T cells about two months post-transplant. Newly produced T cells mostly provided counts and TCRbeta diversity after one year, as hyperexpanded clones declined.

The V gene end was trimmed by 0 bases and the J gene end by 6 bases; junction bases not matched to a gene: 8. Germline CDR1 reads LGHDT; CDR2 reads YNNKEL (reference sequence). The CDR3 spans 18 residues. A library of TCRbeta sequences, prepared with unique molecular identifiers, was generated. TCRdb fed the PCR reads into MiXCR, producing one record per CDR3 protein. The sample lists some 300,000 distinct CDR3 sequences, over 7.5% occurring once. This clonotype was observed a handful of times. Its specificity is unknown. The chain recombines TRBV3-1 with TRBJ2-2; 12 positions match TRBD2. The clonotype was recovered from a female patient aged 2 to 10 who had a stem cell transplant for Fanconi anemia, so the T cells may come from the graft donor. Sequenced here: peripheral blood, sampled 360 days after TCRalphabeta/CD19-depleted stem cell transplant. The CDR3, as DNA: TGTGCCAGCAGCCAAGAAGGTCGACTAGCGGGAGTGGCCGGGGAGCTGTTTTTT. Translation: CASSQEGRLAGVAGELFF. The variable domain in full, completed from reference TRBV3-1 and TRBJ2-2, reads DTAVSQTPKYLVTQMGNDKSIKCEQNLGHDTMYWYKQDSKKFLKIMFSYNNKELIINETVPNRFSPKSPDKAHLNLHINSLELGDSAVYFCASSQEGRLAGVAGELFFGEGSRLTVL.